The 26 T cell receptor beta chains listed next were all sequenced from one sample in a study of T cells in Graves' hyperthyroidism and ophthalmopathy. Amplification yielded TCR beta CDR3 regions, with RNA transcripts as the source. A set of HTBI primers served as the primers for a first-round RT-PCR of the TCR CDR3. Each CDR3 protein gets one entry after TCRdb re-called the multiplex PCR reads with MiXCR. The table includes a few hundred thousand distinct CDR3 sequences, less than 15% detected once. Material: blood. The receptors stem from a woman between 40 and 50 years old with Graves' hyperthyroidism.

The V and J genes are TRBV20-1 and TRBJ2-5; 8 positions agree with TRBD2. V trimming: 7 bases; J trimming: 5 bases; junction bases outside the gene matches: 15. Germline CDR1 DFQATT, CDR2 SNEGSKA (reference sequence). The length of the CDR3 is 15 residues. This CDR3 reads CSDLKVAGGRETQYF. The CDR3 bases are TGCAGTGATCTAAAGGTGGCGGGGGGAAGGGAGACCCAGTACTTC.

Concerning this clonotype itself: Since a much larger clone is just one base distant, this may be a read error. J is TRBJ2-2 and V is TRBV27; 13 nucleotides match TRBD2. CDR1 and CDR2 (germline): MNHEY, SMNVEV (reference sequence). The CDR3 covers 17 residues. The junction had 11 bases not matched to a gene; V was cut back by 6 bases and J by 7 bases. The CDR3 nucleotides read TGTGCCAGCAGCCGACTCACTAGCGGGAGGGGGATCGGGGAGCTGTTTTTT. Its translation: CASSRLTSGRGIGELFF.

This clonotype was observed at least ten times. The chain has TRBV27 and TRBJ2-7; TRBD2 agrees at 10 bases. Germline V lookup: CDR1 MNHEY, CDR2 SMNVEV (reference sequence). V trimming: 8 bases; J trimming: 3 bases; junction bases outside the gene matches: 7. The CDR3 totals 14 residues. The CDR3 is CASSGTSDYYEQYF. CDR3 DNA: TGTGCCAGCTCCGGGACTAGCGACTACTACGAGCAGTACTTC.

The table lists this clonotype with a few counts. The chain has TRBV5-1 and TRBJ2-1; 8 positions agree with TRBD1. The CDR3 extends over 15 amino acids. V trimming: 4 bases; J trimming: 3 bases; junction bases outside the gene matches: 6. From germline, CDR1 is SGHRS and CDR2 YFSETQ. The DNA for the CDR3 is TGCGCCAGCAGCAGGTTGACAGGGGACTACAATGAGCAGTTCTTC. It translates to CASSRLTGDYNEQFF.

This clonotype was counted a few times. CDR3 in amino acids: CASSVPGQGILVAEVLYNEQFF. DNA for the CDR3: TGTGCCAGCAGCGTACCGGGACAGGGGATCTTGGTAGCGGAAGTATTATACAATGAGCAGTTCTTC. The gene calls are TRBV7-9 and TRBJ2-1; 10 bases fit TRBD1. Germline V gene sequence: CDR1 SEHNR, CDR2 FQNEAQ (reference sequence). Losses at the gene ends were 5 bases for V and 4 bases for J; bases not matched to a gene: 26. This CDR3 contains 22 residues. The entire variable domain, with the rest obtained from reference TRBV7-9 and TRBJ2-1, is as follows: DTGVSQNPRHKITKRGQNVTFRCDPISEHNRLYWYRQTLGQGPEFLTYFQNEAQLEKSRLLSDRFSAERPKGSFSTLEIQRTEQGDSAMYLCASSVPGQGILVAEVLYNEQFFGPGTRLTVL.

This clonotype was seen at least ten times. V gene TRBV20-1 combines with J gene TRBJ1-1; D remains ambiguous. V shed 3 bases and J shed 1 base, with 9 bases lying between them. From germline, CDR1 is DFQATT and CDR2 SNEGSKA (reference sequence). This CDR3 contains 13 residues. CDR3 loop: CSASWERNTEAFF. CDR3 DNA sequence: TGCAGTGCTAGTTGGGAACGGAACACTGAAGCTTTCTTT.

This clonotype was recorded at least ten times. V is TRBV3-1 and J is TRBJ2-1; no clear D. V was cut by 0 bases and J by 5 bases, with 11 bases left in between. CDR1 and CDR2 from the germline V gene are LGHDT and YNNKEL (reference sequence). This CDR3 spans 15 amino acids. For the CDR3, the DNA is TGTGCCAGCAGCCAAGAGCTAGTCCTAGACAATGAGCAGTTCTTC. Its protein is CASSQELVLDNEQFF.

This clonotype was counted at least ten times. CDR3 residues: CASSQEGVSQPQHF. CDR3 bases: TGTGCCAGCAGCCAAGAAGGCGTAAGTCAGCCCCAGCATTTT. The rearrangement joins TRBV3-1 to TRBJ1-5; D gene unclear. Trimming took off 0 bases at V and 6 bases at J, with 9 bases between the two ends. The length of the CDR3 is 14 residues. Germline V gene data show CDR1 as LGHDT and CDR2 as YNNKEL (reference sequence).

In this sample, this clonotype turned up a few times. CDR3 nucleotides: TGTGCCAGCAGCTCCCCCCGGTCGGAGCGAGCGAACACCGGGGAGCTGTTTTTT. Its translation: CASSSPRSERANTGELFF. J is TRBJ2-2 and V is TRBV7-9; D remains unclear. The length of the CDR3 is 18 residues. Germline V gene data show CDR1 as SEHNR and CDR2 as FQNEAQ (reference sequence). With 4 bases removed from V and 0 bases from J, the gap between germline ends came to 18 bases.

This clonotype was recorded at least ten times. The chain carries TRBV11-1 and TRBJ1-1, with 8 bases aligning to TRBD1. This CDR3 is 19 amino acids long. Germline V lookup: CDR1 SGHAT, CDR2 FQDESV (reference sequence). Unmatched junction bases numbered 17, after V lost 5 bases and J lost 0 bases. The CDR3 bases are TGTGCCAGCAGCCTCGACGGGACCCAGGGGGCTAGGATGAACACTGAAGCTTTCTTT. This encodes CASSLDGTQGARMNTEAFF. Combining the CDR3 with reference TRBV11-1 and TRBJ1-1 gives the whole variable domain EAEVAQSPRYKITEKSQAVAFWCDPISGHATLYWYRQILGQGPELLVQFQDESVVDDSQLPKDRFSAERLKGVDSTLKIQPAELGDSAMYLCASSLDGTQGARMNTEAFFGQGTRLTVV.

A few counts support this clonotype. V and J are TRBV28 and TRBJ2-3; possibly TRBD1 or TRBD2 for D (6 bases each). V was cut by 2 bases and J by 4 bases, with 16 bases left in between. The CDR3 sequence is 16 residues long. Germline V CDR1 and CDR2: MDHEN, SYDVKM. The CDR3 protein is CASSLGGFGGADTQYF. CDR3 in DNA: TGTGCCAGCAGTTTAGGAGGGTTTGGGGGCGCAGATACGCAGTATTTT.

This clonotype was counted between two and nine times. The V call is TRBV20-1, the J call TRBJ1-6, with TRBD1 as a possible D gene (5 bases). Trimming shortened V by 3 bases and J by 8 bases, and 14 bases separated the two germline ends. CDR1 and CDR2 (germline): DFQATT, SNEGSKA (reference sequence). The length of the CDR3 is 14 residues. The CDR3 protein is CSASAGRGYSPLHF. DNA of the CDR3: TGCAGTGCTAGTGCGGGACGGGGTTATTCACCCCTCCACTTT.

This clonotype was observed once. The V call is TRBV9, the J call TRBJ2-1; D is unresolved. This CDR3 spans 16 amino acids. Trimming pared 0 bases from V and 0 bases from J, leaving 10 bases between. Germline CDR1 SGDLS, CDR2 YYNGEE. The DNA for the CDR3 is TGTGCCAGCAGCGTAGAAACAGCCAGCTCCTACAATGAGCAGTTCTTC. Its translation is CASSVETASSYNEQFF. The complete variable domain, with remaining parts taken from reference TRBV9 and TRBJ2-1, reads DSGVTQTPKHLITATGQRVTLRCSPRSGDLSVYWYQQSLDQGLQFLIQYYNGEERAKGNILERFSAQQFPDLHSELNLSSLELGDSALYFCASSVETASSYNEQFFGPGTRLTVL.

In this sample, this clonotype turned up a few times. V usage is TRBV28 and J usage is TRBJ2-1, with a weak D call TRBD2 (6 bases). V shed 6 bases and J shed 2 bases, with 14 bases lying between them. CDR1 and CDR2 (germline): MDHEN, SYDVKM. The length of the CDR3 is 15 residues. In DNA form, the CDR3 reads TGTGCCAGCAGGGGGTTCGGGAGTACCTACAATGAGCAGTTCTTC. Protein: CASRGFGSTYNEQFF.

As to this clonotype: Relative to the germline gene, one junction end is altered; a read error may explain this. The chain carries TRBV7-9 and TRBJ1-3; D not certain. This CDR3 region has 18 residues. Germline V lookup: CDR1 SEHNR, CDR2 FQNEAQ (reference sequence). CDR3 amino acids: CAGSLGPATSFSGNTIYF. CDR3 bases: TGTGCCGGCAGCTTAGGCCCAGCCACAAGTTTCTCTGGAAACACCATATATTTT.

The rearrangement uses TRBV20-1 and TRBJ2-2, with 8 positions matching TRBD2. V lost 4 bases, J lost 3 bases, and 16 bases stayed unmatched. The length of the CDR3 is 18 residues. Germline CDR1 reads DFQATT; CDR2 reads SNEGSKA (reference sequence). The CDR3 region is CSAKNLGLGRADTGELFF. The CDR3 DNA sequence: TGCAGTGCTAAAAATTTGGGCCTCGGGAGGGCGGACACCGGGGAGCTGTTTTTT.

This clonotype was counted between two and nine times. The V gene is TRBV19, the J gene TRBJ2-3; D not resolved. Germline assignment: CDR1 LNHDA and CDR2 SQIVND (reference sequence). Trimming took 3 bases from V and 6 from J, leaving 7 bases between them. There are 12 residues in the CDR3. The CDR3 reads CASSITGDTQYF. The CDR3 DNA reads TGTGCCAGTAGTATCACCGGGGATACGCAGTATTTT.

This clonotype was picked up many times. The chain couples TRBV30 to TRBJ1-2, with no clear D. The V gene's germline CDR1 is GTSNPN and CDR2 SVGIG (reference sequence). Trimming cost V 5 bases and J 8 bases, with 9 bases left between them. CDR3 length equals 10 residues. The CDR3 is CAWGLVGYTF. In DNA, the CDR3 is TGTGCCTGGGGTCTCGTCGGCTACACCTTC.

This clonotype appeared many times. V gene TRBV6-2 or TRBV6-3 combines with J gene TRBJ1-5, with D unresolved. The V end was cut by 3 bases, the J end by 1 base, with 7 bases between. Germline CDR1 and CDR2: MNHEY and SVGEGT. CDR3 size: 14 residues. The CDR3 spells CASSYVVSNQPQHF. The CDR3 DNA sequence: TGTGCCAGCAGTTATGTGGTGAGCAATCAGCCCCAGCATTTT.

This clonotype came up a few times. The rearrangement joins TRBV7-2 to TRBJ2-2, with TRBD2 matching 12 bases. The CDR3 totals 19 residues. Germline CDR1 reads SGHTA; CDR2 reads FQGNSA. The trim removed 5 bases at V and 6 bases at J, leaving 16 bases unmatched. The CDR3 DNA reads TGTGCCAGCAGCCCCGCCCCCTATGCTAGCGGGAGGGCCCCCGGGGAGCTGTTTTTT. Translation: CASSPAPYASGRAPGELFF.

Only a few counts were recorded for this clonotype. This chain uses TRBV7-2 with TRBJ2-7; 9 bases map to TRBD1. In germline, CDR1 is SGHTA, CDR2 FQGNSA. This CDR3 is built from 18 residues. J was trimmed by 0 bases and V by 6 bases; bases with no gene match: 15. The CDR3 nucleotides are TGTGCCAGCAGAAAAGGTCGGACGGGACAGGGATCCTCCTACGAGCAGTACTTC. It is translated as CASRKGRTGQGSSYEQYF.

This clonotype was counted between two and nine times. The chain recombines TRBV2 with TRBJ2-6; 10 bases map to TRBD1. Germline assignment: CDR1 SNHLY and CDR2 FYNNEI. The CDR3 runs 17 residues. V was clipped by 6 bases and J by 0 bases; unmatched bases: 5. CDR3 sequence: CASRGTGAFSGANVLTF. CDR3 bases: TGTGCCAGCAGGGGGACAGGGGCCTTCTCTGGGGCCAACGTCCTGACTTTC. The variable domain in full, with the rest retrieved from reference TRBV2 and TRBJ2-6, is EPEVTQTPSHQVTQMGQEVILRCVPISNHLYFYWYRQILGQKVEFLVSFYNNEISEKSEIFDDQFSVERPDGSNFTLKIRSTKLEDSAMYFCASRGTGAFSGANVLTFGAGSRLTVL.

This clonotype was counted many times. The gene calls are TRBV28 and TRBJ2-3; 11 positions match TRBD2. There are 16 residues in the CDR3. Germline V CDR1 and CDR2: MDHEN, SYDVKM. The ends lost 2 bases at V and 5 bases at J; junction bases unmatched: 6. Written as DNA, the CDR3 is TGTGCCAGCAGTTTAATAGCGGGAGGGCAGGGAGATACGCAGTATTTT. Its translation is CASSLIAGGQGDTQYF.

This clonotype was detected ten times or more. The chain employs TRBV11-2 and TRBJ2-1, with 15 bases that match TRBD2. The CDR3 contains 17 residues. The trim removed 3 bases at V and 5 bases at J, leaving 5 bases unmatched. Germline V gene data show CDR1 as SGHAT and CDR2 as FQNNGV. CDR3 DNA sequence: TGTGCCAGCAGCTTCCTAGGACTAGCGGGAGGGCACAATGAGCAGTTCTTC. Translation: CASSFLGLAGGHNEQFF. The complete variable domain, with remaining parts taken from reference TRBV11-2 and TRBJ2-1, reads EAGVAQSPRYKIIEKRQSVAFWCNPISGHATLYWYQQILGQGPKLLIQFQNNGVVDDSQLPKDRFSAERLKGVDSTLKIQPAKLEDSAVYLCASSFLGLAGGHNEQFFGPGTRLTVL.

Ten or more counts support this clonotype. V gene TRBV6-1 combines with J gene TRBJ2-4; no clear D. The CDR3 covers 14 residues. Trimming took 3 bases from V and 5 from J, leaving 11 bases between them. Germline values: CDR1 MNHNS, CDR2 SASEGT. The DNA of the CDR3 is TGTGCCAGCAGTGAGCGGACGGATGAAAACATTCAGTACTTC. Translation gives CASSERTDENIQYF.

This clonotype was counted many times. The rearrangement links TRBV28 to TRBJ2-3; D remains unclear. The CDR3 has 16 amino acids. The germline CDR1 and CDR2 sequences are MDHEN and SYDVKM. Trimming pared 5 bases from V and 2 bases from J, leaving 17 bases between. The CDR3 spells CASSPADSRFTDTQYF. The CDR3 region has the DNA TGTGCCAGCAGTCCCGCTGATAGCAGGTTCACAGATACGCAGTATTTT.